What follows are 2 T cell receptor beta chains derived from one specimen sequenced in a study of shared clonotypes between healthy human individuals. Naive CD8 cells, CD45RO-negative and positively selected for CCR7, excluded terminally differentiated effector memory CD45RA+ cells. Only in-frame clones appear in the TCRdb table, and some are missing; sequencing was by immunoSEQ multiplex PCR. The table shows millions of clones, with about 95% occurring only once. The sample was naive CD8+ T cells sorted from blood. These receptor sequences come from a man younger than 30 in good health.

V is TRBV28 and J is TRBJ2-2, with 13 bases aligning to TRBD2. Germline-derived CDR1 and CDR2 are MDHEN and SYDVKM. J was trimmed by 3 bases and V by 6 bases; bases with no gene match: 7. This CDR3 has 17 amino acids. The CDR3 loop reads CASSPSGLAGDTGELFF. As DNA, the CDR3 is TGTGCCAGCAGCCCCTCAGGACTAGCGGGGGACACCGGGGAGCTGTTTTTT.

About this clone: Other DNA sequences in the sample encode the same CDR3. The rearrangement joins TRBV6-1 to TRBJ2-7; D is unclear. Trimming stripped 6 bases from V and 0 bases from J, with 12 bases between. Germline CDR1 MNHNS, CDR2 SASEGT. The CDR3 covers 14 residues. This CDR3 is CASSNWGSSYEQYF. CDR3 bases: TGTGCCAGCAGCAATTGGGGTAGCTCCTACGAGCAGTACTTC.